The next 20 T cell receptor beta chains were all read from a single sample in a study of T-cell memory formation after mild COVID-19. One entry per CDR3 protein, called by TCRdb with MiXCR from the 5' RACE reads. The top ten hold about 7.5% of the sample, which has roughly 610,000 distinct CDR3 sequences, 17% seen once. Sequenced sample: PBMCs or a T cell subset sorted from them (not recorded which). These receptors were obtained from an adult woman who had mild COVID-19 (a few samples of this study predate the infection). Cell type and time point are not known.

This clonotype was counted a few times. The chain uses TRBV24-1 and TRBJ2-3; no clear D. This CDR3 has 13 residues. The germline gives CDR1 KGHDR, CDR2 SFDVKD. Between the trimmed V and J ends, which lost 7 bases and 0 bases, there was a span of 7 bases. For the CDR3, the DNA is TGTGCCACCAGGTCACAGAGCACAGATACGCAGTATTTT. This encodes CATRSQSTDTQYF.

This clonotype appeared a few times. The rearrangement links TRBV20-1 to TRBJ1-2, with D perhaps TRBD1 (5 bases). Germline V gives CDR1 DFQATT, CDR2 SNEGSKA (reference sequence). Trimming removed 5 bases at V and 4 bases at J, with 11 bases between. This CDR3 spans 12 amino acids. The CDR3 loop reads CSAYDSSYGYTF. For the CDR3, the DNA is TGCAGTGCTTATGACAGCTCCTATGGCTACACCTTC.

This clonotype was observed a few times. V is TRBV24-1 and J is TRBJ1-4; 10 nucleotides line up with TRBD1. With V trimmed by 3 bases and J by 8 bases, 5 bases remained unmatched. The CDR3 runs 15 residues. CDR1 and CDR2 (germline): KGHDR, SFDVKD. The chain's CDR3 is CATSDGTGVGEKLFF. The CDR3 bases are TGTGCCACCAGTGATGGGACAGGGGTAGGCGAAAAACTGTTTTTT.

This clonotype appeared a few times. The chain employs TRBV9 and TRBJ2-3, with 7 nucleotides matching TRBD2. The CDR3 has 18 residues. Germline-derived CDR1 and CDR2 are SGDLS and YYNGEE. Trimming cost V 0 bases and J 0 bases; bases outside gene matches: 10. The CDR3 coding sequence is TGTGCCAGCAGCGTAGGCTCATGGAGTAGCGGGAGCACAGATACGCAGTATTTT. Its protein product is CASSVGSWSSGSTDTQYF.

This chain connects TRBV6-5 to TRBJ2-7; possible D gene TRBD2, 5 bases. Trimming removed 0 bases from V and 1 base from J, with 16 bases in between. CDR3 length: 17 amino acids. CDR1 and CDR2 from the germline V gene are MNHEY and SVGAGI. CDR3 region: CASSYSPEAAPSYEQYF. In DNA form, the CDR3 reads TGTGCCAGCAGTTACTCTCCGGAGGCCGCGCCTTCCTACGAGCAGTACTTC.

This clonotype was detected a few times. The chain recombines TRBV15 with TRBJ2-7, with TRBD1 identical over 7 bases. The trim removed 5 bases at V and 2 bases at J, leaving 9 bases unmatched. Germline V gene data show CDR1 as LNHNV and CDR2 as YYDKDF (reference sequence). The CDR3 is 15 amino acids. The CDR3 loop is CATSLTKTGPYEQYF. The CDR3 DNA reads as TGTGCCACCAGCCTCACCAAGACAGGGCCCTACGAGCAGTACTTC.

This clonotype was recorded many times. This chain connects TRBV27 to TRBJ2-5, with 11 positions matching TRBD2. Germline CDR1 MNHEY, CDR2 SMNVEV (reference sequence). CDR3 size: 14 residues. The junction had 8 bases not matched to a gene; V was cut back by 4 bases and J by 10 bases. The CDR3: CASSSGTSGRDQYF. The CDR3 DNA reads TGTGCCAGCAGTTCCGGGACTAGCGGAAGAGACCAGTACTTC.

The J gene is TRBJ2-3, the V gene TRBV7-8; 8 bases align to TRBD2. Germline CDR1 reads SGHVS; CDR2 reads FQNEAQ. The trim removed 4 bases at V and 2 bases at J, leaving 14 bases unmatched. CDR3 length: 18 amino acids. CDR3 sequence reads: CASSSELAGDLPTDTQYF. DNA of the CDR3: TGTGCCAGCAGCTCCGAGCTAGCGGGCGACCTCCCCACAGATACGCAGTATTTT.

V usage is TRBV9 and J usage is TRBJ2-7; D is unresolved. The CDR3 totals 12 residues. Germline V CDR1 and CDR2: SGDLS, YYNGEE. Trimming pared 6 bases from V and 6 bases from J, leaving 13 bases between. CDR3 amino acids: CASNGLGGEQYF. CDR3 DNA sequence: TGTGCCAGCAACGGGCTGGGCGGCGAGCAGTACTTC.

This clonotype showed up just a few times. The junction differs from germline at one of its ends, possibly a read error. The chain recombines TRBV2 with TRBJ2-5; D is uncertain. Germline assignment: CDR1 SNHLY and CDR2 FYNNEI. This CDR3 has 12 amino acids. This chain's CDR3 is CANSQVRETQYF. The CDR3 DNA sequence: TGTGCCAACAGTCAAGTGCGGGAGACCCAGTACTTC.

The chain couples TRBV27 to TRBJ2-6; D not certain. V was shortened by 6 bases and J by 2 bases, with 8 bases between the two germline ends. The CDR3 runs 14 residues. CDR1 is MNHEY, CDR2 SMNVEV, per germline (reference sequence). CDR3: CASSISAGANVLTF. The CDR3 DNA sequence: TGTGCCAGCAGCATCTCCGCTGGGGCCAACGTCCTGACTTTC.

This clonotype was found a few times. The rearrangement links TRBV7-3 to TRBJ1-2, with a possible D match to TRBD1 (6 bases). The length of the CDR3 is 13 residues. Germline V CDR1 and CDR2: SGHTA, FQGTGA. V dropped 2 bases and J dropped 8 bases, with 12 bases sitting between them. Here the CDR3 DNA reads TGTGCCAGCAGCTTATTGGGGGCGGACGGCTACACCTTC. It is translated as CASSLLGADGYTF.

This clonotype has just a few counts. The chain links TRBV5-1 to TRBJ1-6; D uncertain. Trimming took 7 bases from V and 7 from J, leaving 18 bases between them. CDR1 is SGHRS and CDR2 is YFSETQ in the germline V gene. The CDR3 loop spans 15 amino acids. In nucleotides, the CDR3 is TGCGCCAGCGCACTGGCCTCCCCGAGGAATTCACCCCTCCACTTT. As protein: CASALASPRNSPLHF. Filled out from reference TRBV5-1 and TRBJ1-6, the complete variable domain reads KAGVTQTPRYLIKTRGQQVTLSCSPISGHRSVSWYQQTPGQGLQFLFEYFSETQRNKGNFPGRFSGRQFSNSRSEMNVSTLELGDSALYLCASALASPRNSPLHFGNGTRLTVT.

This clonotype was seen a few times. The rearrangement uses TRBV5-1 and TRBJ2-7, with D unresolved. The CDR3 runs 14 residues. Trimming stripped 3 bases from V and 2 bases from J, with 12 bases between. Germline-derived CDR1 and CDR2 are SGHRS and YFSETQ. CDR3 bases: TGCGCCAGCAGCTCCGGGTCAGGTCCCTACGAGCAGTACTTC. It is translated as CASSSGSGPYEQYF.

This clonotype was picked up a small number of times. The V call is TRBV5-6, the J call TRBJ2-1; 10 nucleotides line up with TRBD1. The CDR3 covers 15 residues. Per germline, CDR1 SGHDT and CDR2 YYEEEE. The ends lost 5 bases at V and 3 bases at J; junction bases unmatched: 5. CDR3 residues: CASSAGTGDYNEQFF. CDR3 sequence (DNA): TGTGCCAGCAGTGCCGGGACAGGGGACTACAATGAGCAGTTCTTC.

The chain is built from TRBV7-9 and TRBJ2-4; 9 bases line up with TRBD1. V was clipped by 1 base and J by 6 bases; unmatched bases: 4. Looked up from germline, CDR1 is SEHNR and CDR2 is FQNEAQ (reference sequence). The CDR3 covers 15 residues. The CDR3 spells CASSLEGQGINIQYF. The CDR3 region has the DNA TGTGCCAGCAGCTTAGAGGGACAGGGTATAAACATTCAGTACTTC.

This sequence joins TRBV7-3 and TRBJ2-3; 11 bases are a match to TRBD2. CDR3 size: 18 residues. Germline loops: CDR1 SGHTA, CDR2 FQGTGA. The V and J ends lost 1 base and 2 bases, in that order; junction bases with no gene match: 8. In nucleotides, the CDR3 is TGTGCCAGCAGCTTAATTCCGGCTAGCGGGGGGCCCACAGATACGCAGTATTTT. This encodes CASSLIPASGGPTDTQYF.

The J gene is TRBJ2-7, the V gene TRBV11-2; TRBD2 agrees at 12 bases. CDR3 length: 16 amino acids. The germline gives CDR1 SGHAT, CDR2 FQNNGV. V dropped 3 bases and J dropped 6; count of bases not matched to a gene: 9. The CDR3 protein is CASSLLAGGTKIEQYF. The CDR3 DNA follows: TGTGCCAGCAGCTTGCTAGCGGGAGGGACCAAGATCGAGCAGTACTTC.

The chain recombines TRBV5-6 with TRBJ1-1; D may be TRBD1 (6 bases). In germline, CDR1 is SGHDT, CDR2 YYEEEE. The CDR3 consists of 15 residues. Trimming left V 4 bases short and J 1 base short, with 14 bases between. CDR3 sequence reads: CASSTLRGGNTEAFF. DNA of the CDR3: TGTGCCAGCAGCACCCTAAGGGGGGGGAACACTGAAGCTTTCTTT.

J is TRBJ2-1 and V is TRBV20-1; 8 bases align to TRBD2. Germline V gives CDR1 DFQATT, CDR2 SNEGSKA (reference sequence). Germline trimming cut 6 bases from V and 0 bases from J; bases unmatched to any gene: 10. The CDR3 is made up of 16 amino acids. DNA of the CDR3: TGCAGTGCCCCAACTAGCGGACAAAGCTCCTACAATGAGCAGTTCTTC. Amino acids: CSAPTSGQSSYNEQFF.